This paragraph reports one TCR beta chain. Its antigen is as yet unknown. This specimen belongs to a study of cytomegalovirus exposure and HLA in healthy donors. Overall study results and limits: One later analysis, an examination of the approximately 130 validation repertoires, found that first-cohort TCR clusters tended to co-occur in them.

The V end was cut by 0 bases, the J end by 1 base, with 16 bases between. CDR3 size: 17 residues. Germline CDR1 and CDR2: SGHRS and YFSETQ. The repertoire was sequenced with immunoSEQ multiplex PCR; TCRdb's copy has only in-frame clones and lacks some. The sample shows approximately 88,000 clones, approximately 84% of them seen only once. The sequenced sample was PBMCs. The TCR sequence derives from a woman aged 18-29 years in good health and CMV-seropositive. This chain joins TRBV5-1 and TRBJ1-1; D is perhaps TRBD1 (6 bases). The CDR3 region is CASSLGYGTGPNTEAFF. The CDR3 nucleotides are TGCGCCAGCAGCTTGGGCTACGGTACAGGGCCGAACACTGAAGCTTTCTTT.